This TCR beta chain was identified during a study of cytomegalovirus exposure and HLA in healthy donors. Across the study: The roughly 110 validation repertoires were reported in a later analysis to have been generated on the same platform as the roughly 700 first-cohort repertoires. Overall study results and limits: Cytomegalovirus association was assigned to 150 to 200 TCR beta chains. Reportedly, cytomegalovirus status was diagnosed with high sensitivity and specificity.

CDR1 and CDR2 from the germline V gene are SGHTA and FQGTGA. V lost 5 bases, J lost 5 bases, and 13 bases lay in between. This CDR3 is built from 13 residues. The sample holds a few counts of this clone. Its antigen is not identified. Sequencing used immunoSEQ multiplex PCR; TCRdb keeps in-frame clones, though not all of them. The sample lists 90,000 to 100,000 clones, about 83% occurring once. The donors were members of the validation cohort comprising about 130 subjects, separate from the roughly 600-subject first cohort. The sample consisted of PBMCs. This chain uses TRBV7-3 with TRBJ2-7; D may be TRBD1 (6 bases). This receptor was obtained from a woman aged 25 to 45 in good health and CMV-seronegative. CDR3 protein: CASSLDRRHEQYF. The DNA for the CDR3 is TGTGCCAGCAGCCTAGACAGGCGCCACGAGCAGTACTTC.